This passage covers 6 T cell receptor beta chains from one sample sequenced in a study of blood T cells in healthy people across ages. Together with a sample-barcoded 5' primer, a J-beta primer mix was included in a second PCR lasting about 7 to 11 cycles. TCRdb re-analysed the 5' RACE reads in MiXCR, keeping a single row per CDR3 protein. The sample contains more than 650,000 distinct CDR3 sequences, about a quarter of which appear only once. These data were also filed under a second study, of T cells of mothers and their children.

The sequenced sample was blood. The receptors shown here come from a boy younger than 18 in good health.

The V call is TRBV5-1, the J call TRBJ2-1, with 8 nucleotides matching TRBD1. This CDR3 has 17 residues. V lost 1 base to trimming and J lost 3 bases; unmatched junction nucleotides: 9. Germline V gives CDR1 SGHRS, CDR2 YFSETQ. This CDR3 reads CASSLPTLGTGYNEQFF. In DNA, the CDR3 is TGCGCCAGCAGCTTGCCTACCCTCGGGACAGGCTACAATGAGCAGTTCTTC.

This chain connects TRBV5-1 to TRBJ1-6, with D possibly matching TRBD1 (5 bases). Trimming took off 2 bases at V and 6 bases at J, with 6 bases between the two ends. CDR1 is SGHRS and CDR2 is YFSETQ in the germline V gene. The CDR3 runs 13 residues. CDR3 bases: TGCGCCAGCAGCTTCAGGGTTAATTCACCCCTCCACTTT. Amino acid sequence: CASSFRVNSPLHF.

J is TRBJ1-1 and V is TRBV10-3; no clear D gene. The CDR3 is 11 amino acids. The germline CDR1 and CDR2 sequences are ENHRY and SYGVKD. V dropped 4 bases and J dropped 8 bases, with 8 bases sitting between them. The CDR3 sequence: CAISVGEEAFF. The DNA for the CDR3 is TGTGCCATCAGTGTGGGCGAGGAAGCTTTCTTT.

This clonotype was seen a few times. One junction end disagrees with the germline gene, perhaps due to a read error. The J gene is TRBJ2-3, the V gene TRBV5-1, with D possibly matching TRBD1 (7 bases). The CDR3 length is 15 residues. In germline, CDR1 is SGHRS, CDR2 YFSETQ. Written as DNA, the CDR3 is TGCGCCAGTAGCTTGGAGGGACAGCTCACAGATACGCAGTATTTT. This encodes CASSLEGQLTDTQYF.

J is TRBJ1-4 and V is TRBV7-3; the match to TRBD1 covers 8 bases. The germline gives CDR1 SGHTA, CDR2 FQGTGA. This CDR3 contains 15 residues. J was trimmed by 3 bases and V by 4 bases; bases with no gene match: 4. Here the CDR3 DNA reads TGTGCCAGCAGCTCCGGACAGGGACCTAATGAAAAACTGTTTTTT. Residues: CASSSGQGPNEKLFF. Looking up the rest from reference TRBV7-3 and TRBJ1-4 gives the full variable domain: GAGVSQTPSNKVTEKGKYVELRCDPISGHTALYWYRQSLGQGPEFLIYFQGTGAADDSGLPNDRFFAVRPEGSVSTLKIQRTERGDSAVYLCASSSGQGPNEKLFFGSGTQLSVL.

Concerning this clonotype: A read error may produce the germline difference seen at one junction end. V is TRBV15 and J is TRBJ2-3; possibly TRBD2 for D (5 bases). The CDR3 covers 15 residues. The V gene's germline CDR1 is LNHNV and CDR2 YYDKDF (reference sequence). The CDR3 is CAASRDGSSSYTQYF. The CDR3 DNA follows: TGTGCCGCCAGCAGAGATGGGTCTAGCTCTTATACGCAGTATTTT.